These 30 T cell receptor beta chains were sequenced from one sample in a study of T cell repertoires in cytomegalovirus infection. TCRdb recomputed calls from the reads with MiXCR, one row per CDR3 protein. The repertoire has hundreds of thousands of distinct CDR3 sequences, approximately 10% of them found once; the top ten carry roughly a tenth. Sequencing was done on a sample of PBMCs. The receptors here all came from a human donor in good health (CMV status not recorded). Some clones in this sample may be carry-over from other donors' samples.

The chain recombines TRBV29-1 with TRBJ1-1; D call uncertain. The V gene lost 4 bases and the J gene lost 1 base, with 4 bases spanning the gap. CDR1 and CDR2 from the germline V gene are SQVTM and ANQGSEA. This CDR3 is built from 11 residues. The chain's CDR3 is CSVAPNTEAFF. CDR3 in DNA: TGCAGCGTTGCCCCGAACACTGAAGCTTTCTTT.

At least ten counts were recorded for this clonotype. This CDR3 is CASSSGTVGQYF. The DNA for the CDR3 is TGTGCCAGCAGCTCGGGAACGGTGGGGCAGTACTTC. This chain connects TRBV7-9 to TRBJ2-7, with D perhaps matching TRBD2 (5 bases). In germline, CDR1 is SEHNR, CDR2 FQNEAQ (reference sequence). The CDR3 is 12 amino acids. V shed 4 bases and J shed 9 bases, with 13 bases lying between them.

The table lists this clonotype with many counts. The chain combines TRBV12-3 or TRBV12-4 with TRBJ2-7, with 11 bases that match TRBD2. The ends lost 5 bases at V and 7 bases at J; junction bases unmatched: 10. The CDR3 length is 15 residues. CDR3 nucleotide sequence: TGTGCCAGCAGTCCGGGGACTAGCGGCTACCGAGAGCAGTACTTC. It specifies CASSPGTSGYREQYF.

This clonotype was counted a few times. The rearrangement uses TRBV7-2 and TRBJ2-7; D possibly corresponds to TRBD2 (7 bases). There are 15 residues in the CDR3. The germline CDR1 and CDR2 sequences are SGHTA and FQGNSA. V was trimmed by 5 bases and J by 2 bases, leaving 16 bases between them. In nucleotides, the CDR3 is TGTGCCAGCAGCGCAGGACGGGGGGCCCCCTACGAGCAGTACTTC. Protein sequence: CASSAGRGAPYEQYF. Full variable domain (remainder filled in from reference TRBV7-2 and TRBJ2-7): GAGVSQSPSNKVTEKGKDVELRCDPISGHTALYWYRQSLGQGLEFLIYFQGNSAPDKSGLPSDRFSAERTGGSVSTLTIQRTQQEDSAVYLCASSAGRGAPYEQYFGPGTRLTVT.

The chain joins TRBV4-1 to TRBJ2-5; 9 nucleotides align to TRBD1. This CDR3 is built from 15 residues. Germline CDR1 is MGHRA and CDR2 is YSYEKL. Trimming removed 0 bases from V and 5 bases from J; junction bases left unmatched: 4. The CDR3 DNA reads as TGCGCCAGCAGCCAAGATAGGGGGACAGGGGAGACCCAGTACTTC. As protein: CASSQDRGTGETQYF.

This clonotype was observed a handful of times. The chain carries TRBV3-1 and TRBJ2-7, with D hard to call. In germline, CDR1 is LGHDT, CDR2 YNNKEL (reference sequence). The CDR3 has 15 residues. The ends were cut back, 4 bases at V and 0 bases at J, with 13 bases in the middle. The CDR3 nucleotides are TGTGCCAGCAGCCGCCCTTTACGGGCCTCCTACGAGCAGTACTTC. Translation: CASSRPLRASYEQYF.

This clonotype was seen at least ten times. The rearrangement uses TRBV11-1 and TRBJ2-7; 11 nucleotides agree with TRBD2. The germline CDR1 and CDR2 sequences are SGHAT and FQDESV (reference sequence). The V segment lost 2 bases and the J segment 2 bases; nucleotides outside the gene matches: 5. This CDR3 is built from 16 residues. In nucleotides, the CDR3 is TGTGCCAGCAGCTTATGGGGGACTAGCGGTACCTACGAGCAGTACTTC. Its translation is CASSLWGTSGTYEQYF.

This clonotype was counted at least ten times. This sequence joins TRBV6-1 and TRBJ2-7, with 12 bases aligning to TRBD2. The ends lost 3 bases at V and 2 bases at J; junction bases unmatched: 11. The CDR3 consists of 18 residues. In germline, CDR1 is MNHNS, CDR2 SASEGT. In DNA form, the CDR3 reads TGTGCCAGCAGTGAGCGGCTAGCGGGAGGGCCGGGGGCCTACGAGCAGTACTTC. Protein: CASSERLAGGPGAYEQYF.

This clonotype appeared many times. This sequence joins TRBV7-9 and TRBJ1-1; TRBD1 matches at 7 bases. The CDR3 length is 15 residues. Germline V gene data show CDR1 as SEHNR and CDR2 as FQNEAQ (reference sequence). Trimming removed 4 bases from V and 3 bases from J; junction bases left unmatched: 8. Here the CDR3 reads CASSSQGTHYTEAFF. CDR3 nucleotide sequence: TGTGCCAGCAGCTCACAGGGGACCCATTACACTGAAGCTTTCTTT.

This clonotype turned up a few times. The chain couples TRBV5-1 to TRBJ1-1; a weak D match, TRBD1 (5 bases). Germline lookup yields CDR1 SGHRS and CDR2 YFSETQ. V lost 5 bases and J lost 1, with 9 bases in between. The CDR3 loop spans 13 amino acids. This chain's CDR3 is CASSSGKNTEAFF. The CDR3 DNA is TGCGCCAGCAGTTCAGGGAAGAACACTGAAGCTTTCTTT.

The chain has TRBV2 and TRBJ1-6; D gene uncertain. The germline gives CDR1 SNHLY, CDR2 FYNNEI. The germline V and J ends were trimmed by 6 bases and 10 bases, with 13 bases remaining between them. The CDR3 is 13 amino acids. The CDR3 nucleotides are TGTGCCAGCAGGGCGGAACGAACGTCACCCCTCCACTTT. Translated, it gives CASRAERTSPLHF.

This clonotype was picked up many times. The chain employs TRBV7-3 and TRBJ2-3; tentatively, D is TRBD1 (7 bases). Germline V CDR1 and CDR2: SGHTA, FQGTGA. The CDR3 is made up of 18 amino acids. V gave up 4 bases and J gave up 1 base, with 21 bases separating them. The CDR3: CASSSPGGTADRTDTQYF. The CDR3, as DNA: TGTGCCAGCAGCTCCCCTGGGGGGACAGCGGACCGCACAGATACGCAGTATTTT.

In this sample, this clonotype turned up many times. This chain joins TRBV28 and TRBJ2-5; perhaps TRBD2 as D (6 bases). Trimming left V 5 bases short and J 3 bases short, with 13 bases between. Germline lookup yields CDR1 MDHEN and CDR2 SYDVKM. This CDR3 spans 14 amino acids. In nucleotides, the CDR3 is TGTGCCAGCAGTCCGCAGACTAGAGAAGAGACCCAGTACTTC. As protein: CASSPQTREETQYF.

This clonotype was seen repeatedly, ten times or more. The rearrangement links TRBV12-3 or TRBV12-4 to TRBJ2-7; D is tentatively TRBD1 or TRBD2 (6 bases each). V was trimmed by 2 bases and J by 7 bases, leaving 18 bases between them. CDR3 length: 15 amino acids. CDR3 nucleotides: TGTGCCAGCAGTTTATCCGGGGGCATGTCGTCAGAGCAGTACTTC. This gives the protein CASSLSGGMSSEQYF.

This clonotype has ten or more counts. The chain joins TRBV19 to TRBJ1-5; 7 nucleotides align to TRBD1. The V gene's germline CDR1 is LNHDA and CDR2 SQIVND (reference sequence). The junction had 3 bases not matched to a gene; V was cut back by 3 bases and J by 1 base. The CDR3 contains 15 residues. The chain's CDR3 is CASSIYRGSNQPQHF. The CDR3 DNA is TGTGCCAGTAGTATCTACAGGGGAAGCAATCAGCCCCAGCATTTT.

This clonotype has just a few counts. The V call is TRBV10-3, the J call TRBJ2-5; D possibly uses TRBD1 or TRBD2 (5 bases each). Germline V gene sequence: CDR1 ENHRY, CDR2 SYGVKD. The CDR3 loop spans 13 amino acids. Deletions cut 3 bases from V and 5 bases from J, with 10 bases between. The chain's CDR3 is CAISEAGTETQYF. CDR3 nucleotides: TGTGCCATCAGTGAAGCAGGGACGGAGACCCAGTACTTC.

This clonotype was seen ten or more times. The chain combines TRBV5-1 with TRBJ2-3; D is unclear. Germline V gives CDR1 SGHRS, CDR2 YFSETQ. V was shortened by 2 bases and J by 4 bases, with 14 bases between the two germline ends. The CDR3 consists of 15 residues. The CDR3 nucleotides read TGCGCCAGCAGCTTAGGCGACCCTATCCCAGATACGCAGTATTTT. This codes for CASSLGDPIPDTQYF.

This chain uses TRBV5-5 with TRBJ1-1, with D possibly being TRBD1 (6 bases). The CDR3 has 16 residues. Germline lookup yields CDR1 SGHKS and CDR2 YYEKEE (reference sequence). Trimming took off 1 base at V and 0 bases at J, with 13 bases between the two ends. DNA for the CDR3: TGTGCCAGCAGCTTGTCGGGGGCTTCCATGAACACTGAAGCTTTCTTT. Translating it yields CASSLSGASMNTEAFF.

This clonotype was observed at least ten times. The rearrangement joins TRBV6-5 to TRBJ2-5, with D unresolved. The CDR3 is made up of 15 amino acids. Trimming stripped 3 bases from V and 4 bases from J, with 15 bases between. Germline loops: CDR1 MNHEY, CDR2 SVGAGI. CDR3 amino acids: CASSYKHLLRETQYF. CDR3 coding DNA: TGTGCCAGCAGTTATAAACACCTTTTGAGAGAGACCCAGTACTTC.

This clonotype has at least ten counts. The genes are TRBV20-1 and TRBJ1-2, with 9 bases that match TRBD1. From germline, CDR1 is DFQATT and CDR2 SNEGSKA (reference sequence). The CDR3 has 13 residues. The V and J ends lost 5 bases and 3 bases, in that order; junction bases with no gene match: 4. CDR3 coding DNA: TGCAGTGCTCGGACAGGGGACGACTATGGCTACACCTTC. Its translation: CSARTGDDYGYTF.

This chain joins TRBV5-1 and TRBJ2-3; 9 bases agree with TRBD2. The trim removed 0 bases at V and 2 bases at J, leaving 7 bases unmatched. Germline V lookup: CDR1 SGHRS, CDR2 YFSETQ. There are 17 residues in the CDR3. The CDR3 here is CASSLGTAGGPTDTQYF. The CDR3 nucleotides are TGCGCCAGCAGCTTGGGGACAGCGGGGGGTCCCACAGATACGCAGTATTTT.

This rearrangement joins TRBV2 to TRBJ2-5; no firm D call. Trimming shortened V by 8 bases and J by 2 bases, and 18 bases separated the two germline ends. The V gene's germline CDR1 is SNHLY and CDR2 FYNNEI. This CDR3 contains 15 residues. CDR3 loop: CASSPEESSQETQYF. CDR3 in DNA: TGTGCCAGCTCGCCTGAGGAGTCATCTCAAGAGACCCAGTACTTC. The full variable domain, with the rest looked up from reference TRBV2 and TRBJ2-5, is EPEVTQTPSHQVTQMGQEVILRCVPISNHLYFYWYRQILGQKVEFLVSFYNNEISEKSEIFDDQFSVERPDGSNFTLKIRSTKLEDSAMYFCASSPEESSQETQYFGPGTRLLVL.

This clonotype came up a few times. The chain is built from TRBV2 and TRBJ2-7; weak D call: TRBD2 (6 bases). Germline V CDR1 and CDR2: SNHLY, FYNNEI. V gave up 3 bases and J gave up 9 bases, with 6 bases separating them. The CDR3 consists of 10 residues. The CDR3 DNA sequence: TGTGCCAGCAGTGAGGAGGGGCAGTACTTC. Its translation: CASSEEGQYF.

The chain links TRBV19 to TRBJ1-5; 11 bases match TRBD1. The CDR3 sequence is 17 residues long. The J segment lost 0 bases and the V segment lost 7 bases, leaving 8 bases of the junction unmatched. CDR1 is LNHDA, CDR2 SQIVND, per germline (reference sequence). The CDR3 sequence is CASNKDRGLSSNQPQHF. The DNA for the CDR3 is TGTGCCAGTAATAAGGACAGGGGGCTCTCTAGCAATCAGCCCCAGCATTTT.

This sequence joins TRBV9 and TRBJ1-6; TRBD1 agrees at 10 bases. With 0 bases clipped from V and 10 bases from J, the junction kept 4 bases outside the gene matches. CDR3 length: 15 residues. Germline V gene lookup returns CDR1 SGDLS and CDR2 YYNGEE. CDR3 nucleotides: TGTGCCAGCAGCGTAGAGGGACAGGGGATATCACCCCTCCACTTT. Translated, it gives CASSVEGQGISPLHF.

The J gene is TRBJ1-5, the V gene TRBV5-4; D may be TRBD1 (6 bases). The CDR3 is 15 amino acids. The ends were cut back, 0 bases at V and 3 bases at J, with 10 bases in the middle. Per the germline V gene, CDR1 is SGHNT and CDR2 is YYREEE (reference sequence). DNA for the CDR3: TGTGCCAGCAGCTTGGGGGGACAAGTCAATCAGCCCCAGCATTTT. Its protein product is CASSLGGQVNQPQHF.

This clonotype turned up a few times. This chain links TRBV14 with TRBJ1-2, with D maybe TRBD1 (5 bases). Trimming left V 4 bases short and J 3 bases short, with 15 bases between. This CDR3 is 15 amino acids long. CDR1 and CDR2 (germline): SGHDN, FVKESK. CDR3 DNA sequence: TGTGCCAGCAGCCCGATGTCCCAGGGTGACTATGGCTACACCTTC. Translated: CASSPMSQGDYGYTF.

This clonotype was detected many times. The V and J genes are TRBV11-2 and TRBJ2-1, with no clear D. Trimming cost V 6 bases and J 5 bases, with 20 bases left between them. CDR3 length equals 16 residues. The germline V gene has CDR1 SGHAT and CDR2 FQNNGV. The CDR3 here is CASSSATPLTNNEQFF. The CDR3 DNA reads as TGTGCCAGCAGTTCTGCCACCCCCCTCACGAACAATGAGCAGTTCTTC.

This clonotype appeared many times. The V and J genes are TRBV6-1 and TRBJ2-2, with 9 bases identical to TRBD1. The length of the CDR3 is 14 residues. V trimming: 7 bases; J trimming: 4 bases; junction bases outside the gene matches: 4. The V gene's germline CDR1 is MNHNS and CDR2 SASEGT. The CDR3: CASTRTGATGELFF. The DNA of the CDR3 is TGTGCCAGCACCCGGACAGGGGCCACCGGGGAGCTGTTTTTT.

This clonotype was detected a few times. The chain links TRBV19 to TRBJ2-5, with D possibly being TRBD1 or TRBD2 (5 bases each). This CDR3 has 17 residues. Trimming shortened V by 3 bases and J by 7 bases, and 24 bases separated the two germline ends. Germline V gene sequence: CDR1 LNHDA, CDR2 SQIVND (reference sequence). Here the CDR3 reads CASSIIGAWPPQVTQYF. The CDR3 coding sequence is TGTGCCAGTAGTATTATCGGGGCTTGGCCCCCTCAGGTGACCCAGTACTTC.